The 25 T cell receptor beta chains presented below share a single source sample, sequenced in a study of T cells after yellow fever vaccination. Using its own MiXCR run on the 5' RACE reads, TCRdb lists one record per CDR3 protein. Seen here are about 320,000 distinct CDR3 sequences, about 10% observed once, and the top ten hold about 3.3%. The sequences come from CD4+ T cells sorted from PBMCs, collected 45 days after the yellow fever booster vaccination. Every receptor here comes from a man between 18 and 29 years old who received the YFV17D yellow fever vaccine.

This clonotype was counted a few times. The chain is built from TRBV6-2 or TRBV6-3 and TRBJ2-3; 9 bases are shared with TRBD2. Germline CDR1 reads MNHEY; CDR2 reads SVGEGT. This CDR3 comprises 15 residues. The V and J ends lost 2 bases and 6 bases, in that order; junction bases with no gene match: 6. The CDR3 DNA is TGTGCCAGCAGTTACGTAGCGGGGGCCACTGATACGCAGTATTTT. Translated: CASSYVAGATDTQYF.

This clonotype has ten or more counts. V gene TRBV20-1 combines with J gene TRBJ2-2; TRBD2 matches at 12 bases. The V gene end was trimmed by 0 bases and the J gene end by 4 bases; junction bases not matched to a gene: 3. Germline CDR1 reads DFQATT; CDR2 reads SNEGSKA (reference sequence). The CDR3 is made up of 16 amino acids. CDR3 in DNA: TGCAGTGCTAGAGACCCGACTAGCGGGGGCACCGGGGAGCTGTTTTTT. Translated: CSARDPTSGGTGELFF.

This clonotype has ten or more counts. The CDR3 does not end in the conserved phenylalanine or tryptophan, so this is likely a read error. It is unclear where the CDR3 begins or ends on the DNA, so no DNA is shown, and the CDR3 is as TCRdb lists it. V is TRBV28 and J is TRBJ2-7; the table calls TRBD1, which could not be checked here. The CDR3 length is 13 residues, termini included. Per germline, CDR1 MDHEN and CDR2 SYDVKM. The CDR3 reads CASSFNAGTGVEA.

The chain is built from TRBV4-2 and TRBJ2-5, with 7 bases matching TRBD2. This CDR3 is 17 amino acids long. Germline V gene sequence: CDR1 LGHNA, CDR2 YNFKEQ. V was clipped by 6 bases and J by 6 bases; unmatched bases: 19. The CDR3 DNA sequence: TGTGCCAGCAGTATATCCGCGTCCGATACTAGCGTGAAGACCCAGTACTTC. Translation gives CASSISASDTSVKTQYF.

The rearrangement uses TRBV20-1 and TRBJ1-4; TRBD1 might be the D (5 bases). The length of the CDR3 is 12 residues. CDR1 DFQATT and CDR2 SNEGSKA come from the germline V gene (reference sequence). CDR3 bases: TGCAGCATGCGGCAGGGCTTTGAAAAACTGTTTTTT. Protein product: CSMRQGFEKLFF.

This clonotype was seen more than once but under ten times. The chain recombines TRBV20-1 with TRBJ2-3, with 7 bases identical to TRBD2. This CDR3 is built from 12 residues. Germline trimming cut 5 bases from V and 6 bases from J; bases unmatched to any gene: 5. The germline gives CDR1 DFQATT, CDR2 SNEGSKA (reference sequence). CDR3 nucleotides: TGCAGTGCTCGGCGGGGGAGGGATACGCAGTATTTT. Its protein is CSARRGRDTQYF.

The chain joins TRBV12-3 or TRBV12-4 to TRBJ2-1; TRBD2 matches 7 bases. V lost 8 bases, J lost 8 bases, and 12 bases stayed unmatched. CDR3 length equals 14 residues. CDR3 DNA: TGTGCCAGCTCCCCTTGGTGGACTAGAGATGAGCAGTTCTTC. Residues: CASSPWWTRDEQFF.

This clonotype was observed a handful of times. CDR3 nucleotide sequence: TGTGCCAGCAGTCCAGGGGACAGGCTTGTTTCTTTCTTT. This sequence encodes CASSPGDRLVSFF. This chain joins TRBV12-3 or TRBV12-4 and TRBJ1-1; 8 nucleotides align to TRBD1. This CDR3 comprises 13 residues. With V trimmed by 5 bases and J by 12 bases, 11 bases remained unmatched.

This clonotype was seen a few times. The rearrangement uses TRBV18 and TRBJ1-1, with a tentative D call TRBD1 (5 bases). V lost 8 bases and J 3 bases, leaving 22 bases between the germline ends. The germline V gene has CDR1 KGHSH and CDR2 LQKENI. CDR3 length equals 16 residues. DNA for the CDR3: TGTGCCAGCAGCCCTCTGGGGGGGGTGAAGGACACTGAAGCTTTCTTT. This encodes CASSPLGGVKDTEAFF.

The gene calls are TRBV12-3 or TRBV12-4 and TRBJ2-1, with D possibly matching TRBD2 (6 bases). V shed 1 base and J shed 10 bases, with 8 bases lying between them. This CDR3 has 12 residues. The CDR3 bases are TGTGCCAGCAGTTTAGGGGGGAGGGAGCAGTTCTTC. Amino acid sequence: CASSLGGREQFF.

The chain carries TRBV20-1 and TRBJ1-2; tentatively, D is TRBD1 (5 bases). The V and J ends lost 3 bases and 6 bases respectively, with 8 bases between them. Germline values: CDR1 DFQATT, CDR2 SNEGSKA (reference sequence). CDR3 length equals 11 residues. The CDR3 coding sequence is TGCAGTGCTAGCCGCAGGGATGGCTACACCTTC. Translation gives CSASRRDGYTF.

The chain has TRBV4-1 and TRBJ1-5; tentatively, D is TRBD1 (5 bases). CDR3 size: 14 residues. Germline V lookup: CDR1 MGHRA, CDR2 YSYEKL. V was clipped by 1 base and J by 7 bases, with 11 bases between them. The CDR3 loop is CASSQVQGGQPQHF. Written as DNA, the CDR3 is TGCGCCAGCAGCCAAGTGCAGGGTGGCCAGCCCCAGCATTTT.

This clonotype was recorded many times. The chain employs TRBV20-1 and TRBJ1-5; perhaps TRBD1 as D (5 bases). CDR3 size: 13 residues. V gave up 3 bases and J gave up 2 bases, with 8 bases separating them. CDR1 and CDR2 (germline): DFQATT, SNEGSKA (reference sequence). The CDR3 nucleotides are TGCAGTGCTAGGGGGGATCGCAATCAGCCCCAGCATTTT. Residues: CSARGDRNQPQHF.

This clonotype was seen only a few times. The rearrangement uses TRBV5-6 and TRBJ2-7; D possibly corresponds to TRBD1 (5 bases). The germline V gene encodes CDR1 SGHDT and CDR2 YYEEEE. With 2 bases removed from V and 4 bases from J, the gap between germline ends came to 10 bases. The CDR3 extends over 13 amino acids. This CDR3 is CASSFRVPYEQYV. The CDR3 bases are TGTGCCAGCAGCTTCAGGGTGCCGTACGAGCAGTACGTC.

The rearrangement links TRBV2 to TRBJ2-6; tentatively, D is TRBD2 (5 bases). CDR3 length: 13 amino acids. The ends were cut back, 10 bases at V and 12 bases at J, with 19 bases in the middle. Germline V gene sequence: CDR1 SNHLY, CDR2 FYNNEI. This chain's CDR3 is CAIRRESTGVLTF. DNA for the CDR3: TGTGCCATTAGAAGGGAGTCGACCGGCGTCCTGACTTTC.

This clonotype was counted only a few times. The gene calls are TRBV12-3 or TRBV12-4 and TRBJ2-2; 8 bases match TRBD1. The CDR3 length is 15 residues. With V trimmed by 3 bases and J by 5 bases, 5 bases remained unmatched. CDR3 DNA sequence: TGTGCCAGCAGTTTTCAGGGGGCGGGGACCGGGGAGCTGTTTTTT. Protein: CASSFQGAGTGELFF.

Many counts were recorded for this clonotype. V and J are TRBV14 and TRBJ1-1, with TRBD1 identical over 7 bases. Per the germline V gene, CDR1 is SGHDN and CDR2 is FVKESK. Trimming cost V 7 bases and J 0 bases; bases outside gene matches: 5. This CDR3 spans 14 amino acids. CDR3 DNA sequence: TGTGCCAGCAACCAGGGGGGTATGAACACTGAAGCTTTCTTT. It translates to CASNQGGMNTEAFF.

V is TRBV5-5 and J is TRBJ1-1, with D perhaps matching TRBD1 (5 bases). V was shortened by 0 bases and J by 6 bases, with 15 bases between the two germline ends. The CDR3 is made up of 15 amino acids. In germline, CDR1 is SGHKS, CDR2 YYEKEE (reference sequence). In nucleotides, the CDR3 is TGTGCCAGCAGCTTGGAAGGAGGGGAATTTTCTGAAGCTTTCTTT. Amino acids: CASSLEGGEFSEAFF. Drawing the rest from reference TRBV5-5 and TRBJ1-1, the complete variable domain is DAGVTQSPTHLIKTRGQQVTLRCSPISGHKSVSWYQQVLGQGPQFIFQYYEKEERGRGNFPDRFSARQFPNYSSELNVNALLLGDSALYLCASSLEGGEFSEAFFGQGTRLTVV.

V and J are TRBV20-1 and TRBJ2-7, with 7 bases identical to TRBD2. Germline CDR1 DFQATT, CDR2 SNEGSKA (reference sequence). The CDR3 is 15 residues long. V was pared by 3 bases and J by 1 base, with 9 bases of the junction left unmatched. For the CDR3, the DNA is TGCAGTGCTAGGGGTCAGCGGGGCGATTCCTACGAGCAGTACTTC. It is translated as CSARGQRGDSYEQYF.

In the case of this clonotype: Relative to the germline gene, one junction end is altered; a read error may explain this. CDR3 loop: CATSDPTSGGIF. In DNA form, the CDR3 reads TGTGCCACCAGTGATCCGACTAGCGGGGGAATCTTC. The V call is TRBV24-1, the J call TRBJ2-1, with TRBD2 matching 12 bases. Germline V gene sequence: CDR1 KGHDR, CDR2 SFDVKD. The CDR3 has 12 amino acids.

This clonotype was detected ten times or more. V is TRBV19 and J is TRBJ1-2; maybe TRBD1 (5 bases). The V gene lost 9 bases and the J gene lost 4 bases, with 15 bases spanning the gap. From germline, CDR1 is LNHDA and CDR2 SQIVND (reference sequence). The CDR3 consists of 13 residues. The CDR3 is CASQPGTAYGYTF. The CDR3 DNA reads TGTGCCAGCCAACCGGGGACGGCCTATGGCTACACCTTC.

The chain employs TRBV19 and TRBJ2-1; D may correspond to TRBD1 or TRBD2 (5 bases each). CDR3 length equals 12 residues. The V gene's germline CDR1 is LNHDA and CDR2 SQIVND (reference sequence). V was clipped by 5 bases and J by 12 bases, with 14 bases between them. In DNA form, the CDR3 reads TGTGCCAGTAGTCAAACGGGGCAGGGGCAGTTCTTC. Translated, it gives CASSQTGQGQFF.

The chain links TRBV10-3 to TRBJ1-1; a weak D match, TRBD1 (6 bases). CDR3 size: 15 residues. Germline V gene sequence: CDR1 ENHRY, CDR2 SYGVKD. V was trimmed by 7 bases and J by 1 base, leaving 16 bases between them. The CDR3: CAITQGSGRNTEAFF. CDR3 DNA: TGTGCCATCACCCAGGGGTCGGGAAGGAACACTGAAGCTTTCTTT.

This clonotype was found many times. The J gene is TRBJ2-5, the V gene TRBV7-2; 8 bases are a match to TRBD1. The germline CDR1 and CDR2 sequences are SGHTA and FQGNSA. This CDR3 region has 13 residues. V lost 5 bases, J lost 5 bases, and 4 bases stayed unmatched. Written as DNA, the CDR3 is TGTGCCAGCAGCGCCAACAGGGGGGAGACCCAGTACTTC. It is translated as CASSANRGETQYF.

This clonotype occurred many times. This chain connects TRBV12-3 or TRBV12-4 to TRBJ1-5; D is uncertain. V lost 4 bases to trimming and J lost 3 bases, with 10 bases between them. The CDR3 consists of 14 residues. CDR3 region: CASSSENTNQPQHF. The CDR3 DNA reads TGTGCCAGCAGTTCAGAAAATACCAATCAGCCCCAGCATTTT.